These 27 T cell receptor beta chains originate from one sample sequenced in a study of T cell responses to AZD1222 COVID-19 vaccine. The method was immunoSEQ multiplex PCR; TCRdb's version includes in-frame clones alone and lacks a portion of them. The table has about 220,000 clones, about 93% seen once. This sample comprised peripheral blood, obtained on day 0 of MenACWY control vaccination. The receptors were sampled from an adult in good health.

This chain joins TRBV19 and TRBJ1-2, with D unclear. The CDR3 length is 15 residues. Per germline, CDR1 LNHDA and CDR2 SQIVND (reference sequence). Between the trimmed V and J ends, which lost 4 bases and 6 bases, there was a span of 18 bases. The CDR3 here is CASSTPGNVRHGYTF. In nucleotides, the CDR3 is TGTGCCAGTAGTACCCCGGGGAACGTACGTCATGGCTACACCTTC.

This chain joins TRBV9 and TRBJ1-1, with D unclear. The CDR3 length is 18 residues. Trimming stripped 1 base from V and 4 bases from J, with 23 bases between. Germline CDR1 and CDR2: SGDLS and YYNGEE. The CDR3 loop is CASSVHFLSDLRGTEAFF. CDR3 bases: TGTGCCAGCAGCGTACATTTCCTGTCGGACTTACGGGGCACTGAAGCTTTCTTT.

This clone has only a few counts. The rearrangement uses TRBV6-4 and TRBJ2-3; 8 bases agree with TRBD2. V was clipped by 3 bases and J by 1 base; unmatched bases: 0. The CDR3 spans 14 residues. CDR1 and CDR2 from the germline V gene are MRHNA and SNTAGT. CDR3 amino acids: CASSEAGGTDTQYF. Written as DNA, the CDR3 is TGTGCCAGCAGTGAAGCGGGGGGCACAGATACGCAGTATTTT.

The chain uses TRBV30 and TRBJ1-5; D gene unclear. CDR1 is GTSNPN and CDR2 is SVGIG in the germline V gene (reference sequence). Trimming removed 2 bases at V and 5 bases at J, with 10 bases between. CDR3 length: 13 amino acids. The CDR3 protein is CAWSRQRYQPQHF. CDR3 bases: TGTGCCTGGAGTAGGCAGAGGTATCAGCCCCAGCATTTT.

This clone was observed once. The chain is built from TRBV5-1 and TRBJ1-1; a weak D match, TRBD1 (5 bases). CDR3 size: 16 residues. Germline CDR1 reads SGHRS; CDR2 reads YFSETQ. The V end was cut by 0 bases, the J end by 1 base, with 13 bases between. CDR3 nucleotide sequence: TGCGCCAGCAGCTTGGCCGGGGGTGGACCGAACACTGAAGCTTTCTTT. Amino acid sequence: CASSLAGGGPNTEAFF.

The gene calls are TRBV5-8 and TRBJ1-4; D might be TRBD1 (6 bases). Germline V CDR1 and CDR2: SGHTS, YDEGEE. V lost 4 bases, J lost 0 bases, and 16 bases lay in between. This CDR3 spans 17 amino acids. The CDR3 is CASSPGQDSSTNEKLFF. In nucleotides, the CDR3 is TGTGCCAGCAGCCCCGGTCAGGACAGCTCAACTAATGAAAAACTGTTTTTT.

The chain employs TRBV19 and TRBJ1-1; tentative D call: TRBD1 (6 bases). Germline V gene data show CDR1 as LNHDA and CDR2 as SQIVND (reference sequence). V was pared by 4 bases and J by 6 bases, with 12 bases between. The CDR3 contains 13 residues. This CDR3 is CASSKQGGAEAFF. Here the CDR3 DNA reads TGTGCCAGTAGTAAACAGGGTGGAGCTGAAGCTTTCTTT. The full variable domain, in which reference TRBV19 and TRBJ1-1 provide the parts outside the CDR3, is DGGITQSPKYLFRKEGQNVTLSCEQNLNHDAMYWYRQDPGQGLRLIYYSQIVNDFQKGDIAEGYSVSREKKESFPLTVTSAQKNPTAFYLCASSKQGGAEAFFGQGTRLTVV.

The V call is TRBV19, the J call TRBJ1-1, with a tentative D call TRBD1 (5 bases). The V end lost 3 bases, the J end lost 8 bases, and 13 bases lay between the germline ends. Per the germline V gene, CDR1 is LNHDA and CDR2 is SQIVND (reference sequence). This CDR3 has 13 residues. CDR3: CASSIDRRDEAFF. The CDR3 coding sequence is TGTGCCAGTAGTATTGACCGAAGGGACGAAGCTTTCTTT.

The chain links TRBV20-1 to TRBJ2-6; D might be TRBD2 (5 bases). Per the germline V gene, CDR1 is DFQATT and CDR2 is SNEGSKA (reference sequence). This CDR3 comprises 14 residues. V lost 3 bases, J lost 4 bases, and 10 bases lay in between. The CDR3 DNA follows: TGCAGTGCTAGTCGGGGATCCGGGGCCAACGTCCTGACTTTC. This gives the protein CSASRGSGANVLTF.

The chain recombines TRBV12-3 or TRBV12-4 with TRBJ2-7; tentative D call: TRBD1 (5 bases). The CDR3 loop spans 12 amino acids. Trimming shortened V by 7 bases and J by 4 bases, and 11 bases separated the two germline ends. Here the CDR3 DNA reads TGTGCCAGCACCGACAGCCGGTACGAGCAGTACTTC. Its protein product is CASTDSRYEQYF.

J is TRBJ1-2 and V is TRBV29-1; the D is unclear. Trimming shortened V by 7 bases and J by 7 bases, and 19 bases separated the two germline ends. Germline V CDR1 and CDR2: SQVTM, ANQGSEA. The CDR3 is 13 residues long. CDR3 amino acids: CSAHERVLGGYTF. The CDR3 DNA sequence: TGCAGCGCCCACGAAAGGGTTCTGGGTGGCTACACCTTC.

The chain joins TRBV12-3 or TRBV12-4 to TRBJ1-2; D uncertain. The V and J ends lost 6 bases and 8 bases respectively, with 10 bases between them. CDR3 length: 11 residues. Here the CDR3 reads CASSPGGGYTF. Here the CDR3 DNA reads TGTGCCAGCAGCCCAGGAGGCGGCTACACCTTC.

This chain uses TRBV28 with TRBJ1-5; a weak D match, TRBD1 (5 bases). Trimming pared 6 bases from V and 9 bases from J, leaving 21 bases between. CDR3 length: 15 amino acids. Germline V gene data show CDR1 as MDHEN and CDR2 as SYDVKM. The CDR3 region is CASRFTGYSYRPQHF. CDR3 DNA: TGTGCCAGCAGATTCACAGGTTACTCATATCGGCCCCAGCATTTT.

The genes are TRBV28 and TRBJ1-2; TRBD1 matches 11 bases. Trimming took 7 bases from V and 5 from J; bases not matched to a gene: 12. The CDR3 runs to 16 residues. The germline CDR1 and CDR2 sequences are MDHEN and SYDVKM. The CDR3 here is CASTRTGGAFRYGYTF. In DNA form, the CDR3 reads TGTGCCAGCACCCGGACAGGGGGCGCATTTCGTTATGGCTACACCTTC.

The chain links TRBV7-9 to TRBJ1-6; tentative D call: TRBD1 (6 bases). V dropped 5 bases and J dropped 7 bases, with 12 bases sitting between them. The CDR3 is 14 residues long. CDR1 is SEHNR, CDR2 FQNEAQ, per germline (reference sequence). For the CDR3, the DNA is TGTGCCAGCAGCGCCGGACAGCTCAATTCACCCCTCCACTTT. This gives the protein CASSAGQLNSPLHF.

This chain's CDR3 is CASRQGGSINSPLHF. The CDR3 DNA reads TGTGCCAGCAGGCAGGGAGGCTCTATTAATTCACCCCTCCACTTT. The rearrangement uses TRBV7-2 and TRBJ1-6, with D perhaps TRBD1 (5 bases). This CDR3 comprises 15 residues. Germline lookup yields CDR1 SGHTA and CDR2 FQGNSA. With 6 bases removed from V and 6 bases from J, the gap between germline ends came to 15 bases.

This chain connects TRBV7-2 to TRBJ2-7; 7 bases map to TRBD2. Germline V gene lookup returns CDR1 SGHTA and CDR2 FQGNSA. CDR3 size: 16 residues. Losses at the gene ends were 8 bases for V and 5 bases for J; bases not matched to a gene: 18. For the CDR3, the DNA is TGTGCCAGCGGGGGGTCGAAGTTAGCGGGTCTTGACGAGCAGTACTTC. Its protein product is CASGGSKLAGLDEQYF. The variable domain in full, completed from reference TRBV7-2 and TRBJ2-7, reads GAGVSQSPSNKVTEKGKDVELRCDPISGHTALYWYRQSLGQGLEFLIYFQGNSAPDKSGLPSDRFSAERTGGSVSTLTIQRTQQEDSAVYLCASGGSKLAGLDEQYFGPGTRLTVT.

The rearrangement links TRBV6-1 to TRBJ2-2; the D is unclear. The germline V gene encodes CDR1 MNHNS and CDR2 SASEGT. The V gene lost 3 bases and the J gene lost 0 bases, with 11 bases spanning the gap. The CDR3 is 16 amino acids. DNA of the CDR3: TGTGCCAGCAGTGATAGAAAGGTGTCGAACACCGGGGAGCTGTTTTTT. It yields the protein CASSDRKVSNTGELFF.

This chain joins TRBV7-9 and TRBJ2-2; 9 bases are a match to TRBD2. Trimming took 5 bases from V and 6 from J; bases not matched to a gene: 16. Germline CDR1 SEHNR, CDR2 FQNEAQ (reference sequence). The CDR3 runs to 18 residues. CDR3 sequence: CASSRRGSGGHTAGELFF. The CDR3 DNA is TGTGCCAGCAGCCGACGGGGTAGCGGGGGCCACACGGCCGGGGAGCTGTTTTTT.

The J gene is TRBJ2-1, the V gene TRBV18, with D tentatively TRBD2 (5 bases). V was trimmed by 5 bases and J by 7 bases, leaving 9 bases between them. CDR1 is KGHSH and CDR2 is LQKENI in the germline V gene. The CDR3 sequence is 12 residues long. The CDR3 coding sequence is TGTGCCAGCTCAGAGTTAGCGAATGAGCAGTTCTTC. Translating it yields CASSELANEQFF.

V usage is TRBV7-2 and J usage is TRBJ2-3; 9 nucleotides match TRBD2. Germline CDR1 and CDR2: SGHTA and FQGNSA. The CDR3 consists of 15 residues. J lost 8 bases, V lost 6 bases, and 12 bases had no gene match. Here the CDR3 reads CASSPDGGGARTQYF. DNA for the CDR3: TGTGCCAGCAGTCCGGACGGCGGGGGGGCTCGTACGCAGTATTTT.

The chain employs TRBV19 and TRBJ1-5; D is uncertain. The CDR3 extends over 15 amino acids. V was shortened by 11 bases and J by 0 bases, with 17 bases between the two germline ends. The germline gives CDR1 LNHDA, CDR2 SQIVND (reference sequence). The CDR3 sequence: CAVLEGPYSNQPQHF. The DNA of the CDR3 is TGTGCCGTACTCGAGGGTCCTTATAGCAATCAGCCCCAGCATTTT.

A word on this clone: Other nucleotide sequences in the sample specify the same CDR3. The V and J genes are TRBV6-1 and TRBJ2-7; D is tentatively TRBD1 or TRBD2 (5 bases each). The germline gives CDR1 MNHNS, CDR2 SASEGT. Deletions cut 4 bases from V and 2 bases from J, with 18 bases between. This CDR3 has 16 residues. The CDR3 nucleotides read TGTGCCAGCAGTGTAACCGGAACCGAGGGGACCTACGAGCAGTACTTC. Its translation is CASSVTGTEGTYEQYF.

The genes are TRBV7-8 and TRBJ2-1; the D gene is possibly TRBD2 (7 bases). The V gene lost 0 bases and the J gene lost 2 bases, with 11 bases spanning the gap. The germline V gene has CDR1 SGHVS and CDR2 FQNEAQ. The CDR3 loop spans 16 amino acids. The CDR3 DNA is TGTGCCAGCAGCTTAGCCGGGGGGCATACCTACAATGAGCAGTTCTTC. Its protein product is CASSLAGGHTYNEQFF.

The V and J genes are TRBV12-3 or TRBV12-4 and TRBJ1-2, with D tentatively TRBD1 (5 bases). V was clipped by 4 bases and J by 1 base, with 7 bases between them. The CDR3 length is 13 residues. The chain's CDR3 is CASSWDGNYGYTF. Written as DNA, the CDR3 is TGTGCCAGCAGTTGGGACGGTAACTATGGCTACACCTTC.

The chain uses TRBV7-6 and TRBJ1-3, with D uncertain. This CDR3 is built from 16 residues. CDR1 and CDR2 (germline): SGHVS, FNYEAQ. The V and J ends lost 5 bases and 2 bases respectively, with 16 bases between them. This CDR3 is CASSAATSRPGNTIYF. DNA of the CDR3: TGTGCCAGCAGCGCCGCGACAAGTAGGCCTGGAAACACCATATATTTT.

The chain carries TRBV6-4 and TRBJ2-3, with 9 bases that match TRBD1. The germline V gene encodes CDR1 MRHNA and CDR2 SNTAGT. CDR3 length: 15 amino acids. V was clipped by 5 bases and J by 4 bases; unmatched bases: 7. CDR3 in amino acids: CASSRAGQGADTQYF. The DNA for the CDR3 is TGTGCCAGCAGTAGAGCGGGACAGGGCGCAGATACGCAGTATTTT.